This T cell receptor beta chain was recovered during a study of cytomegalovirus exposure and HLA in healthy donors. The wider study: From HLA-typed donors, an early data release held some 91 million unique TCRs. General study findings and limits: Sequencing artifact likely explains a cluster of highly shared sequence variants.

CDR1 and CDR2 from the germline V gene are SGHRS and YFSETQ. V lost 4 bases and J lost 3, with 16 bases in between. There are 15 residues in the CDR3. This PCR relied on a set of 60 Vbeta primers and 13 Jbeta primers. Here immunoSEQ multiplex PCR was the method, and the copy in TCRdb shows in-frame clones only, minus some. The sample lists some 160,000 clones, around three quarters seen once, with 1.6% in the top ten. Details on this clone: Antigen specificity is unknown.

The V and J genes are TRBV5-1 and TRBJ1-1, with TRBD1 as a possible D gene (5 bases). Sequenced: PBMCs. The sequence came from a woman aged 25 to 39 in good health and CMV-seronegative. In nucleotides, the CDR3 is TGCGCCAGCAGCCCGGGAGACCCAGGGCACACTGAAGCTTTCTTT. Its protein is CASSPGDPGHTEAFF.